Listed below are T cell receptor beta chains from one sample, sequenced in a study of OX40 agonist ivuxolimab in advanced cancers. The assay was immunoSEQ multiplex PCR, and TCRdb's table has in-frame clones only and misses some. This table holds roughly 9,900 clones, around 84% found once. The sample here was CD4+ or CD8+ T cells sorted from blood, taken in a trial of the OX40 agonist ivuxolimab. These receptors all stem from an adult with an advanced solid tumor such as melanoma, head and neck, liver or kidney cancer. CDR3s include the opening cysteine and the closing phenylalanine or tryptophan. D genes are given only for firm matches. Not all rows give a size; the values are once, few, many and, for expanded clones, a class.

clone_size: .; j_call: TRBJ2-3; v_call: TRBV28; d_call: .; cdr3_nt: TGTGCCAGCAGTTTAGCGGGACTGAGCACAGATACGCAGTATTTT; cdr3_aa: CASSLAGLSTDTQYF
clone_size: once; j_call: TRBJ2-1; v_call: TRBV6-1; d_call: TRBD1; cdr3_nt: TGTGCCAGCAGTGAGAGGAATAAGGGGGCCCTTGAGCAGTTCTTC; cdr3_aa: CASSERNKGALEQFF
clone_size: .; j_call: TRBJ2-3; v_call: TRBV6-4; d_call: TRBD2; cdr3_nt: TGTGCCAGCAGTCCCTTCAGCGGGAGACCTAGCACAGATACGCAGTATTTT; cdr3_aa: CASSPFSGRPSTDTQYF
clone_size: .; j_call: TRBJ1-2; v_call: TRBV27; d_call: TRBD1; cdr3_nt: TGTGCCAGCAGTCTATCCGGGACAGCAATGGGCTACACCTTC; cdr3_aa: CASSLSGTAMGYTF
clone_size: .; j_call: TRBJ2-7; v_call: TRBV18; d_call: TRBD2; cdr3_nt: TGTGCCAGCTCACCGGAAACTAGCGGGATGTACGAGCAGTACTTC; cdr3_aa: CASSPETSGMYEQYF
clone_size: .; j_call: TRBJ1-5; v_call: TRBV21-1; d_call: .; cdr3_nt: TGTGCCAACACAGAAACAGAGCATAGCAATCAGCCCCAGCATTTT; cdr3_aa: CANTETEHSNQPQHF
clone_size: .; j_call: TRBJ1-2; v_call: TRBV2; d_call: .; cdr3_nt: TGTGCCAGCACCCCCGTGGGGCCACGGCGGGGCTACACCTTC; cdr3_aa: CASTPVGPRRGYTF
clone_size: .; j_call: TRBJ2-7; v_call: TRBV7-2; d_call: TRBD2; cdr3_nt: TGTGCCAGCAGCTTTTCTGCGGGAGGATTCCACTACGAGCAGTACTTC; cdr3_aa: CASSFSAGGFHYEQYF
clone_size: .; j_call: TRBJ2-2; v_call: TRBV27; d_call: TRBD1; cdr3_nt: TGTGCCAGCAGTTGGACAGGTGATAACACCGGGGAGCTGTTTTTT; cdr3_aa: CASSWTGDNTGELFF
clone_size: once; j_call: TRBJ2-3; v_call: TRBV9; d_call: .; cdr3_nt: TGTGCCAGCAGCGGGACTACCACAGATACGCAGTATTTT; cdr3_aa: CASSGTTTDTQYF
clone_size: .; j_call: TRBJ2-7; v_call: TRBV5-2; d_call: .; cdr3_nt: TGTGCCAGCAGCTATCTAGAAGGACTAGGAGGGGCGCAGTACTTC; cdr3_aa: CASSYLEGLGGAQYF
clone_size: .; j_call: TRBJ1-5; v_call: TRBV7-6; d_call: .; cdr3_nt: TGTGCCAGCAGCTCGGACATTAGACACCAGCCCCAGCATTTT; cdr3_aa: CASSSDIRHQPQHF
clone_size: .; j_call: TRBJ2-2; v_call: TRBV29-1; d_call: TRBD2; cdr3_nt: TGCAGCGTTGTGACTAGCGGGAGCACCGGGGAGCTGTTTTTT; cdr3_aa: CSVVTSGSTGELFF
clone_size: .; j_call: TRBJ2-1; v_call: TRBV29-1; d_call: .; cdr3_nt: TGCAGCGTTGTAGGGCCGGGCCGGGAAGAGTCCTACAATGAGCAGTTCTTC; cdr3_aa: CSVVGPGREESYNEQFF
clone_size: .; j_call: TRBJ2-1; v_call: TRBV6-5; d_call: TRBD2; cdr3_nt: TGTGCCAGCAGTTACTGGACTAGCGGGAACAATGAGCAGTTCTTC; cdr3_aa: CASSYWTSGNNEQFF